This T cell receptor beta chain came from a study of beta chain features in type 1 diabetes. The whole isolated RNA underwent reverse transcription, so sequencing captured expressed TCRB transcripts. Produced via immunoSEQ multiplex PCR; TCRdb's table is partial and in-frame only. The table shows about 330,000 clones, with 9.5% to 11% occurring only once. Every participating donor gave one draw, a heparinised blood sample averaging about 100 mL. Looked up from germline, CDR1 is SQVTM and CDR2 is ANQGSEA. V gave up 4 bases and J gave up 0 bases; unmatched junction bases: 6. The CDR3 contains 16 residues. This clone was detected a few times. Its specificity is unknown. Findings and caveats of the study: Relative to healthy donors, patients appeared to have naive, central memory and Treg TCRB repertoires that were more similar. cDNA sequencing could over-represent cells with high TCR expression. All four CD4+ subsets of Type 1 diabetes patients contained TCRB CDR3s that were moderately but significantly shorter.

Sequencing was carried out using naive CD4+ T cells from blood. The chain recombines TRBV29-1 with TRBJ2-6, with TRBD1 matching 7 bases. This receptor was identified in a woman aged 25-40 years in good health. In DNA form, the CDR3 reads TGCAGCGTTGTAGGACAGGCAACCTCTGGGGCCAACGTCCTGACTTTC. Residues: CSVVGQATSGANVLTF.